A single sample gave rise to the 14 T cell receptor beta chains below, sequenced in a study of cytomegalovirus exposure and HLA in healthy donors. PCR employed 60 Vbeta and 13 Jbeta primers. The table came from immunoSEQ multiplex PCR; TCRdb's copy has only in-frame clones and leaves some out. The sample gives tens of thousands of clones, 50% of which show up once; about 12% is in the top ten. Sequencing used PBMCs. The receptors stem from a human donor in good health.

V is TRBV7-8 and J is TRBJ1-2; TRBD1 is a possible D gene (5 bases). Germline lookup yields CDR1 SGHVS and CDR2 FQNEAQ. Between the trimmed V and J ends, which lost 0 bases and 9 bases, there was a span of 11 bases. The CDR3 has 13 amino acids. The CDR3 DNA reads as TGTGCCAGCAGCTTAGCGCAGGGTAGCCGCTACACCTTC. It encodes CASSLAQGSRYTF.

This clone was observed a single time. V usage is TRBV5-1 and J usage is TRBJ2-3, with 8 positions matching TRBD2. Per germline, CDR1 SGHRS and CDR2 YFSETQ. After removal of 7 bases from V and 3 bases from J, the junction contained 10 bases not matched to a gene. CDR3 size: 15 residues. The CDR3 loop reads CASLRRGAGTDTQYF. The CDR3 DNA reads as TGCGCCAGCCTCAGGCGGGGGGCTGGGACAGATACGCAGTATTTT.

This chain uses TRBV5-6 with TRBJ2-7, with 8 bases identical to TRBD2. V lost 3 bases and J lost 5; bases outside the gene matches: 13. The length of the CDR3 is 16 residues. CDR1 is SGHDT and CDR2 is YYEEEE in the germline V gene. The CDR3 DNA sequence: TGTGCCAGCAGCTACCTGACGGGTAGCGGGATTGACGAGCAGTACTTC. Its protein product is CASSYLTGSGIDEQYF.

The rearrangement links TRBV6-5 to TRBJ1-6, with TRBD1 matching 7 bases. From germline, CDR1 is MNHEY and CDR2 SVGAGI. The CDR3 is made up of 15 amino acids. The J segment lost 10 bases and the V segment lost 0 bases, leaving 6 bases of the junction unmatched. CDR3 bases: TGTGCCAGCAGTTACTCGAACAGGGGAGACTCACCCCTCCACTTT. Protein: CASSYSNRGDSPLHF.

J is TRBJ2-4 and V is TRBV10-3; D gene uncertain. From germline, CDR1 is ENHRY and CDR2 SYGVKD. The CDR3 runs to 13 residues. Trimming removed 3 bases at V and 3 bases at J, with 6 bases between. The DNA for the CDR3 is TGTGCCATCAGTGACCTAAACAAAAACATTCAGTACTTC. Protein sequence: CAISDLNKNIQYF.

The genes are TRBV7-2 and TRBJ1-6, with 7 positions matching TRBD1. The CDR3 length is 17 residues. Germline trimming cut 5 bases from V and 7 bases from J; bases unmatched to any gene: 14. Germline V gene lookup returns CDR1 SGHTA and CDR2 FQGNSA. The CDR3 loop reads CASSPRPGQVRNSPLHF. The CDR3 coding sequence is TGTGCCAGCAGCCCACGCCCCGGACAGGTTCGCAATTCACCCCTCCACTTT. Full variable domain (outside the CDR3, taken from reference TRBV7-2 and TRBJ1-6): GAGVSQSPSNKVTEKGKDVELRCDPISGHTALYWYRQSLGQGLEFLIYFQGNSAPDKSGLPSDRFSAERTGGSVSTLTIQRTQQEDSAVYLCASSPRPGQVRNSPLHFGNGTRLTVT.

This clone was seen a handful of times. This chain uses TRBV5-1 with TRBJ2-7; D might be TRBD1 (6 bases). The CDR3 runs 15 residues. CDR1 and CDR2 (germline): SGHRS, YFSETQ. V was clipped by 0 bases and J by 5 bases, with 15 bases between them. Written as DNA, the CDR3 is TGCGCCAGCAGCTTGGCTACAGGGAAATCCCACGAGCAGTACTTC. Encoded protein: CASSLATGKSHEQYF.

This clone occurred a few times. This chain connects TRBV5-1 to TRBJ2-3; 16 bases are shared with TRBD2. Germline V gene lookup returns CDR1 SGHRS and CDR2 YFSETQ. V lost 3 bases to trimming and J lost 3 bases; unmatched junction nucleotides: 7. The CDR3 spans 18 residues. CDR3 DNA sequence: TGCGCCAGCAGCTCCACGGGGACTAGCGGGAGGGTGACAGATACGCAGTATTTT. Translation gives CASSSTGTSGRVTDTQYF.

The chain couples TRBV19 to TRBJ1-1, with a possible D match to TRBD1 (6 bases). This CDR3 spans 13 amino acids. In germline, CDR1 is LNHDA, CDR2 SQIVND (reference sequence). Trimming took 6 bases from V and 5 from J, leaving 13 bases between them. In DNA form, the CDR3 reads TGTGCCAGTAGCCGACAGGCGCTTACTGAAGCTTTCTTT. This translates into CASSRQALTEAFF.

This chain joins TRBV5-4 and TRBJ2-3; 10 bases match TRBD2. The CDR3 sequence is 17 residues long. In germline, CDR1 is SGHNT, CDR2 YYREEE (reference sequence). V trimming: 2 bases; J trimming: 5 bases; junction bases outside the gene matches: 11. CDR3 nucleotides: TGTGCCAGCAGCTTACGAATAAGCGGGGGGGCCGGAGATACGCAGTATTTT. This codes for CASSLRISGGAGDTQYF.

In this sample, this clone turned up a few times. The rearrangement joins TRBV6-6 to TRBJ1-3; 9 nucleotides match TRBD1. Germline CDR1 MNHNY, CDR2 SVGAGI (reference sequence). This CDR3 region has 15 residues. After removal of 5 bases from V and 2 bases from J, the junction contained 4 bases not matched to a gene. The CDR3 DNA sequence: TGTGCCAGCAGTGGGGACAGGGTCGCTGGAAACACCATATATTTT. Its protein product is CASSGDRVAGNTIYF.

The chain combines TRBV6-5 with TRBJ1-2; a weak D match, TRBD1 (6 bases). V was clipped by 5 bases and J by 8 bases, with 18 bases between them. Germline CDR1 is MNHEY and CDR2 is SVGAGI. This CDR3 spans 14 amino acids. CDR3 residues: CASSDGGRGGGYTF. For the CDR3, the DNA is TGTGCCAGCAGTGATGGAGGCAGGGGTGGGGGCTACACCTTC.

The chain joins TRBV6-5 to TRBJ2-7; the D is unclear. Trimming removed 5 bases at V and 1 base at J, with 12 bases between. The V gene's germline CDR1 is MNHEY and CDR2 SVGAGI. The CDR3 runs to 14 residues. In nucleotides, the CDR3 is TGTGCCAGCAGTAAGGTTTGGAGTTCCTACGAGCAGTACTTC. It translates to CASSKVWSSYEQYF.

The chain is built from TRBV7-2 and TRBJ2-1, with 9 bases that match TRBD2. V lost 1 base to trimming and J lost 8 bases; unmatched junction nucleotides: 15. The CDR3 runs to 18 residues. Looked up from germline, CDR1 is SGHTA and CDR2 is FQGNSA. The CDR3 DNA sequence: TGTGCCAGCAGCTTAGAGCGGGAGGCCATCCCCCCACAATATGAGCAGTTCTTC. Its protein is CASSLEREAIPPQYEQFF.